These T cell receptor beta chains were read from a single sample in a study of T cells in Graves' hyperthyroidism and ophthalmopathy. TCRdb itself ran the multiplex PCR reads through MiXCR, one entry per CDR3 protein. The sample consists of around 520,000 distinct CDR3 sequences, around 22% of them appearing once. The sample was blood. These receptors were obtained from a woman aged 30 to 39 with Graves' ophthalmopathy. Each CDR3 is given with its conserved first and last residue. The D gene is left open where the match is weak. Size is omitted from some rows. Given values are once, few, many or a class for expanded clones.

D gene,J gene,clone size,V gene,CDR3 protein,CDR3 DNA
NA,TRBJ1-6,NA,TRBV5-1,CASKLGTADNSPLHF,TGCGCCAGCAAATTGGGAACGGCAGATAATTCACCCCTCCACTTT
TRBD1,TRBJ1-5,many,TRBV6-1,CASSEETGVSQPQHF,TGTGCCAGCAGTGAAGAGACAGGGGTTTCTCAGCCCCAGCATTTT
NA,TRBJ1-6,NA,TRBV6-1,CASSDGVSPLHF,TGTGCCAGCAGTGATGGGGTTTCACCCCTCCACTTT
NA,TRBJ2-2,many,TRBV9,CASRKDGNTGELFF,TGTGCCAGCAGGAAGGACGGTAACACCGGGGAGCTGTTTTTT
NA,TRBJ2-7,many,TRBV6-1,CASSEAPAAIGYEQYF,TGTGCCAGCAGTGAAGCGCCGGCAGCCATAGGCTACGAGCAGTACTTC
TRBD1,TRBJ1-2,few,TRBV6-2/TRBV6-3,CASSSLQGQHYGYTF,TGTGCCAGCAGTTCGCTTCAGGGACAGCACTATGGCTACACCTTC
NA,TRBJ1-5,few,TRBV30,CAWSVGARNQPQHF,TGTGCCTGGAGTGTGGGGGCGCGAAATCAGCCCCAGCATTTT
TRBD1,TRBJ1-5,NA,TRBV2,CASSGTGGGINQPQHF,TGTGCCAGCAGTGGAACAGGGGGGGGGATCAATCAGCCCCAGCATTTT
NA,TRBJ1-5,many,TRBV2,CASNFGNQPQHF,TGTGCCAGCAATTTCGGGAATCAGCCCCAGCATTTT
TRBD2,TRBJ2-3,many,TRBV12-3/TRBV12-4,CASSLDGGIAAQYF,TGTGCCAGCAGTTTAGACGGGGGGATAGCGGCGCAGTATTTT
NA,TRBJ1-5,many,TRBV6-2/TRBV6-3,CASRPNLQGQPQHF,TGTGCCAGCAGGCCCAACTTACAGGGTCAGCCCCAGCATTTT
NA,TRBJ2-7,many,TRBV30,CAWSRTSLEQYF,TGTGCCTGGAGTCGGACTTCACTTGAGCAGTACTTC
NA,TRBJ1-2,many,TRBV10-3,CAISEGPAGDVYGYTF,TGTGCCATCAGTGAGGGCCCTGCAGGGGATGTCTATGGCTACACCTTC
NA,TRBJ2-2,NA,TRBV29-1,CSAGTAGGGELFF,TGCAGCGCCGGGACGGCGGGTGGCGGGGAGCTGTTTTTT
NA,TRBJ2-7,NA,TRBV2,CASSERGGPYEQYF,TGTGCCAGCAGTGAAAGAGGCGGACCCTACGAGCAGTACTTC
TRBD2,TRBJ2-5,many,TRBV4-1,CASSHRAGGQETQYF,TGCGCCAGCAGCCACCGAGCGGGGGGGCAAGAGACCCAGTACTTC
TRBD1,TRBJ2-7,few,TRBV20-1,CSASQDRGTYEQYF,TGCAGTGCTAGCCAGGACAGGGGGACCTACGAGCAGTACTTC
NA,TRBJ1-2,NA,TRBV6-1,CASSEWQGRNYGYTF,TGTGCCAGCAGTGAGTGGCAGGGGCGAAACTATGGCTACACCTTC
NA,TRBJ1-1,many,TRBV7-9,CASSTYVGRTEAFF,TGTGCCAGCAGCACCTACGTAGGACGGACTGAAGCTTTCTTT
NA,TRBJ2-5,many,TRBV5-1,CASRGTLGETQYF,TGCGCCAGCAGGGGTACCCTGGGAGAGACCCAGTACTTC
TRBD2,TRBJ2-5,few,TRBV11-2,CASSVRLAGGAYQETQYF,TGTGCCAGCAGCGTCCGACTAGCGGGAGGGGCGTACCAAGAGACCCAGTACTTC
TRBD1,TRBJ2-5,few,TRBV28,CASSPAATGLEETQYF,TGTGCCAGCAGCCCAGCGGCGACAGGGCTAGAAGAGACCCAGTACTTC
NA,TRBJ1-6,many,TRBV6-1,CASSPRDWNSPLHF,TGTGCCAGCAGTCCCAGGGATTGGAATTCACCCCTCCACTTT
NA,TRBJ1-5,NA,TRBV15,CATSLKIAAVDYSNQPQHF,TGTGCCACCAGCCTAAAAATAGCGGCAGTGGATTATAGCAATCAGCCCCAGCATTTT
NA,TRBJ2-7,many,TRBV6-1,CASSEAQGPYEQYF,TGTGCCAGCAGTGAAGCGCAGGGACCCTACGAGCAGTACTTC
NA,TRBJ1-1,NA,TRBV30,CAWRKDANTEAFF,TGTGCCTGGAGAAAAGACGCGAACACTGAAGCTTTCTTT
NA,TRBJ2-5,many,TRBV7-2,CASLGVGETQYF,TGTGCCAGCCTGGGGGTCGGTGAGACCCAGTACTTC
TRBD1,TRBJ1-5,many,TRBV2,CASTEGAVPSNQPQHF,TGTGCCAGCACCGAGGGGGCGGTTCCTAGCAATCAGCCCCAGCATTTT
NA,TRBJ1-2,NA,TRBV6-2/TRBV6-3,CASNSQRVLYGYTF,TGTGCCAGCAACTCCCAGCGGGTCCTCTATGGCTACACCTTC
NA,TRBJ2-7,NA,TRBV12-3/TRBV12-4,CASSPGAWTGRAYEQYF,TGTGCCAGCAGTCCCGGGGCGTGGACAGGGAGGGCCTACGAGCAGTACTTC